The entry below describes one TCR beta chain. No antigen is known for it. Base-call qualities are not available, and no considerably larger clone is one nucleotide away. The sample is drawn from a study of blood T cell repertoires in COVID-19 (TCRdb year 2020). Some background on the complete study: Samples covering the acute and convalescent phases of COVID-19 were provided by collaborators in the United States, Italy and Spain. The prospective study material was composed of cDNA or gDNA derived from T cells, B-cell-depleted T cells, or PBMCs. Samples were obtained from the ongoing ImmuneRACE study (first 160 participants) and from roughly 1,300 subjects provided by 6 global collaborators. Where available, HLA class I and class II types were taken from metadata supplied by the sample provider and were not determined by assay-based typing. The dataset comprised deeply sampled blood TCRbeta repertoires from subjects exposed to, actively infected with, or recovered from COVID-19. A freely available public database, intended as a resource for researchers studying the immune response to SARS-CoV-2, is where the repertoires were released. Nearly every sample came with metadata listing a de-identified subject ID, COVID-19 status, age in years and sex.

The CDR3 runs 14 amino acids, cysteine and phenylalanine included. Only the CDR3 part of the read is kept: 42 bases, read in frame from the first base. V is pruned by 5 bases and J by 3 bases, leaving 6 bases of the junction without a gene match. In the germline V gene, CDR1 corresponds to SNHLY and CDR2 to FYNNEI. Paper-wide results and their limitations: Clinical and demographic metadata were provided uncurated, with the amount varying by source and participant.

Each collaborating institution followed its own protocols to collect whole blood in K2EDTA tubes. For TCRbeta analysis, collaborator samples were shipped as frozen whole blood, as isolated PBMCs, or as DNA extracted from either sample type. TCRbeta CDR3 regions were amplified from genomic DNA by means of the immunoSEQ Assay, a bias-controlled multiplex PCR. As for how the authors treated the data: Nucleated cell counts per sample were estimated from amplification of reference gene primers within the assay. To quantify the absolute abundance of each unique TCRbeta CDR3 rearrangement, sequence reads were collapsed and filtered. For each sample, productive Simpson clonality was calculated as the square root of Simpson's diversity index across productive rearrangements. The clones in this table, taken by TCRdb from immuneACCESS, are in-frame only. Not every clone is retained; where verified, under half of the shortfall comes from an unresolved V gene, and the cause of the rest is unknown. D and trimming come from the DNA, and the V and J calls and clone size come from that table. The table for this sample lists roughly 250,000 clones; about four fifths of them were counted only once. The top ten clonotypes cover over 2.5% of the sample.

The V and J segments used are TRBV2 and TRBJ1-1; 7 bases in the middle match TRBD1. This TCR was recovered from a woman in her sixties or seventies with active or convalescent COVID-19. Sequences were obtained from peripheral blood. At the DNA level, the sequence is TGTGCCAGCAGTATTCTTACAGGGGACACTGAAGCTTTCTTT. Translation gives CASSILTGDTEAFF.